The rows below give T cell receptor beta chains drawn from one sample of a study of human T cells and chemical hapten exposure. Each CDR3 protein is one row after TCRdb ran MiXCR on the RACE reads. Of more than 300,000 distinct CDR3 sequences in the sample, around 5.5% were seen once. This specimen consisted of whole blood, obtained in connection with sensitization to the hapten diphenylcyclopropenone (DPC). These receptors were obtained from a woman aged 50 to 65 with alopecia areata. Some clones in this sample may be carry-over from other donors' samples. CDR3s include the opening cysteine and the closing phenylalanine or tryptophan. The order of the fields is D gene, J gene, V gene, clone size, CDR3 DNA, CDR3 protein. The D gene is left open where the match is weak. The size field is filled for only some rows; it gives once, few, many or a size class.

D gene: TRBD1
J gene: TRBJ2-1
V gene: TRBV6-1
clone size: many
CDR3 DNA: TGTGCCAGCCGCCGGGACAGGGGATCCTACAATGAGCAGTTCTTC
CDR3 protein: CASRRDRGSYNEQFF

D gene: -
J gene: TRBJ2-7
V gene: TRBV6-6
clone size: many
CDR3 DNA: TGTGCCAGCAGTTACTCCCGCTGGACAGAAGTTAACGAGCAGTACTTC
CDR3 protein: CASSYSRWTEVNEQYF

D gene: TRBD2
J gene: TRBJ2-5
V gene: TRBV27
clone size: -
CDR3 DNA: TGTGCCAGCAGTCTCGGACTAGTAGAGACCCAGTACTTC
CDR3 protein: CASSLGLVETQYF

D gene: TRBD2
J gene: TRBJ2-1
V gene: TRBV7-9
clone size: many
CDR3 DNA: TGTGCCAGCGTGGAGCGGGAGTACAATGAGCAGTTCTTC
CDR3 protein: CASVEREYNEQFF

D gene: -
J gene: TRBJ2-3
V gene: TRBV15
clone size: -
CDR3 DNA: TGTGCCACCAGTCGTGGGGAAAGGACAGATACGCAGTATTTT
CDR3 protein: CATSRGERTDTQYF

D gene: -
J gene: TRBJ2-3
V gene: TRBV27
clone size: few
CDR3 DNA: TGTGCCAGCAGGACGCCCCGGGGAACCACAGATACGCAGTATTTT
CDR3 protein: CASRTPRGTTDTQYF

D gene: -
J gene: TRBJ2-7
V gene: TRBV5-6
clone size: many
CDR3 DNA: TGTGCCAGCAGCCCGTGGACAGTCCCCTACGAGCAGTACTTC
CDR3 protein: CASSPWTVPYEQYF

D gene: TRBD1
J gene: TRBJ1-2
V gene: TRBV6-2/TRBV6-3
clone size: -
CDR3 DNA: TGTGCCAGCAGTTACGCAGGGGGCTCTGGCTACACCTTC
CDR3 protein: CASSYAGGSGYTF

D gene: -
J gene: TRBJ2-3
V gene: TRBV20-1
clone size: many
CDR3 DNA: TGCAGTGCTAGGCCAAGAGATTCCACAGATACGCAGTATTTT
CDR3 protein: CSARPRDSTDTQYF

D gene: -
J gene: TRBJ1-4
V gene: TRBV5-1
clone size: -
CDR3 DNA: TGCGCCAGCAGATCGGGCCCCCCTTTCTCAACTAATGAAAAACTGTTTTTT
CDR3 protein: CASRSGPPFSTNEKLFF

D gene: -
J gene: TRBJ1-3
V gene: TRBV29-1
clone size: -
CDR3 DNA: TGCAGCGTTGTTAGGACTGGAAACACCATATATTTT
CDR3 protein: CSVVRTGNTIYF

D gene: TRBD1
J gene: TRBJ1-2
V gene: TRBV27
clone size: few
CDR3 DNA: TGTGCCAGCAGTTTGACAGGGGGCATGTTTTCCTATGGCTACACCTTC
CDR3 protein: CASSLTGGMFSYGYTF

D gene: TRBD1
J gene: TRBJ2-3
V gene: TRBV6-1
clone size: many
CDR3 DNA: TGTGCCAGCAGCCCCGGGACAGGGCGGACAGATACGCAGTATTTT
CDR3 protein: CASSPGTGRTDTQYF

D gene: TRBD1
J gene: TRBJ1-5
V gene: TRBV15
clone size: many
CDR3 DNA: TGTGCCACCAGCAGGGGGGACAGGGGGCGATATCAGCCCCAGCATTTT
CDR3 protein: CATSRGDRGRYQPQHF

D gene: -
J gene: TRBJ1-1
V gene: TRBV14
clone size: -
CDR3 DNA: TGTGCCAGCAGCCTCTTTGCCGGCTCTATGAACACTGAAGCTTTCTTT
CDR3 protein: CASSLFAGSMNTEAFF

D gene: -
J gene: TRBJ1-5
V gene: TRBV30
clone size: -
CDR3 DNA: TGTGCCTGGAGTAAAGGGAGCAATCAGCCCCAGCATTTT
CDR3 protein: CAWSKGSNQPQHF

D gene: -
J gene: TRBJ1-4
V gene: TRBV7-9
clone size: -
CDR3 DNA: TGTGCCAGCAGCTTAGGCAGGTCTACTAATGAAAAACTGTTTTTT
CDR3 protein: CASSLGRSTNEKLFF

D gene: -
J gene: TRBJ2-2
V gene: TRBV6-2/TRBV6-3
clone size: many
CDR3 DNA: TGTGCCAGCAGTAGATCAGGAGGGTCCGGGGAGCTGTTTTTT
CDR3 protein: CASSRSGGSGELFF

D gene: -
J gene: TRBJ2-3
V gene: TRBV2
clone size: few
CDR3 DNA: TGTGCCAGCAGTGCAGGCGTCAGGAGCACAGATACGCAGTATTTT
CDR3 protein: CASSAGVRSTDTQYF

D gene: TRBD1
J gene: TRBJ2-3
V gene: TRBV10-3
clone size: -
CDR3 DNA: TGTGCCATCAGCCAGACCGGGACAGACACAGATACGCAGTATTTT
CDR3 protein: CAISQTGTDTDTQYF

D gene: -
J gene: TRBJ2-6
V gene: TRBV7-9
clone size: -
CDR3 DNA: TGTGCCAGCAGCTTAGGGGGTCTAGGACCCGGGAGCCCTGGGGCCAACGTCCTGACTTTC
CDR3 protein: CASSLGGLGPGSPGANVLTF

D gene: -
J gene: TRBJ1-2
V gene: TRBV6-5
clone size: -
CDR3 DNA: TGTGCCAGCAATTACACGACAGGCTATGGCTACACCTTC
CDR3 protein: CASNYTTGYGYTF

D gene: TRBD1
J gene: TRBJ1-1
V gene: TRBV29-1
clone size: few
CDR3 DNA: TGCAGCGCTGGGACAGGCGGCGGGGAAGCTTTCTTT
CDR3 protein: CSAGTGGGEAFF

D gene: -
J gene: TRBJ2-2
V gene: TRBV20-1
clone size: few
CDR3 DNA: TGCAGTGCTAGCCCCGACCGGAGGACCGGGGAGCTGTTTTTT
CDR3 protein: CSASPDRRTGELFF

D gene: -
J gene: TRBJ2-6
V gene: TRBV6-5
clone size: -
CDR3 DNA: TGTGCCAGCAGTCTGGAGTCTGGGGCCAACGTCCTGACTTTC
CDR3 protein: CASSLESGANVLTF

D gene: TRBD2
J gene: TRBJ2-5
V gene: TRBV29-1
clone size: -
CDR3 DNA: TGCAGCGTAGAGACTAGCGGGGGGCCTCGGATCCAAGAGACCCAGTACTTC
CDR3 protein: CSVETSGGPRIQETQYF

D gene: -
J gene: TRBJ1-1
V gene: TRBV5-6
clone size: many
CDR3 DNA: TGTGCCAGCAGCTTGGGTGTCAGGGCCCCCACTGAAGCTTTCTTT
CDR3 protein: CASSLGVRAPTEAFF

D gene: TRBD1
J gene: TRBJ1-1
V gene: TRBV6-5
clone size: many
CDR3 DNA: TGTGCCAGCAGTTTGAGGGGGCGCGGCACTGAAGCTTTCTTT
CDR3 protein: CASSLRGRGTEAFF

D gene: -
J gene: TRBJ1-4
V gene: TRBV11-2
clone size: few
CDR3 DNA: TGTGCCAGCAGCTTGGGGGGGTCTTTGGATGAAAAACTGTTTTTT
CDR3 protein: CASSLGGSLDEKLFF

D gene: TRBD1
J gene: TRBJ2-7
V gene: TRBV20-1
clone size: many
CDR3 DNA: TGCAGTGCTAGGACGGACAGGGCCGGCGAGCAGTACTTC
CDR3 protein: CSARTDRAGEQYF

D gene: -
J gene: TRBJ2-1
V gene: TRBV6-2/TRBV6-3
clone size: many
CDR3 DNA: TGTGCCAGCACCAACAGGGACCCCTACAATGAGCAGTTCTTC
CDR3 protein: CASTNRDPYNEQFF

D gene: TRBD1
J gene: TRBJ2-4
V gene: TRBV2
clone size: -
CDR3 DNA: TGTGCCAGCAGTGCACAGGGGGCCAAAAACATTCAGTACTTC
CDR3 protein: CASSAQGAKNIQYF

D gene: -
J gene: TRBJ1-5
V gene: TRBV7-9
clone size: few
CDR3 DNA: TGTGCCAGCAGCCCCCTCTGGGAAAATCAGCCCCAGCATTTT
CDR3 protein: CASSPLWENQPQHF

D gene: -
J gene: TRBJ1-1
V gene: TRBV28
clone size: few
CDR3 DNA: TGTGCCAGCACCGTGGGGCGCACTGAAGCTTTCTTT
CDR3 protein: CASTVGRTEAFF

D gene: -
J gene: TRBJ1-5
V gene: TRBV6-1
clone size: few
CDR3 DNA: TGTGCCAGCTTCCCAATGAAGTGGGCAGGGGAGGTTAGCAATCAGCCCCAGCATTTT
CDR3 protein: CASFPMKWAGEVSNQPQHF

D gene: -
J gene: TRBJ2-5
V gene: TRBV5-1
clone size: -
CDR3 DNA: TGCGCCACCCGGGCGGAGCGGCAATCTAGCCGGGAGACCCAGTACTTC
CDR3 protein: CATRAERQSSRETQYF

D gene: TRBD1
J gene: TRBJ2-7
V gene: TRBV5-4
clone size: -
CDR3 DNA: TGTGCCAGCAGCCCGGTGGCCGGACAGGGCTACGAGCAGTACTTC
CDR3 protein: CASSPVAGQGYEQYF

D gene: -
J gene: TRBJ1-1
V gene: TRBV7-9
clone size: -
CDR3 DNA: TGTGCCAGCAGCTTACAGCCTCTCATCTCCTATCTCACTGAAGCTTTCTTT
CDR3 protein: CASSLQPLISYLTEAFF

D gene: -
J gene: TRBJ1-3
V gene: TRBV27
clone size: many
CDR3 DNA: TGTGCCAGCAGTTCTGGTGGGGCCCTGCTGACTTTT
CDR3 protein: CASSSGGALLTF

D gene: -
J gene: TRBJ1-2
V gene: TRBV28
clone size: -
CDR3 DNA: TGTGCCAGCAGTCCGCGGACCCGTCCAGACTATGGCTACACCTTC
CDR3 protein: CASSPRTRPDYGYTF

D gene: -
J gene: TRBJ2-1
V gene: TRBV4-1
clone size: -
CDR3 DNA: TGCGCCAGCAGCCAAGTCGCCTTAAACTACAATGAGCAGTTCTTC
CDR3 protein: CASSQVALNYNEQFF

D gene: TRBD2
J gene: TRBJ2-6
V gene: TRBV4-1
clone size: -
CDR3 DNA: TGCGCCAGCAAAGGTAGCGGGGGGACTTTTGGGGCCAACGTCCTGACTTTC
CDR3 protein: CASKGSGGTFGANVLTF

D gene: -
J gene: TRBJ1-5
V gene: TRBV20-1
clone size: -
CDR3 DNA: TGCAGTGCTAGACCTCCAATGGCCGGGCAAGCCCTCTTCAATCAGCCCCAGCATTTT
CDR3 protein: CSARPPMAGQALFNQPQHF

D gene: -
J gene: TRBJ1-2
V gene: TRBV29-1
clone size: -
CDR3 DNA: TGCAGCGTTGCGGCCAGTCTGTATGGCTACACCTTC
CDR3 protein: CSVAASLYGYTF

D gene: TRBD1
J gene: TRBJ1-1
V gene: TRBV29-1
clone size: -
CDR3 DNA: TGCAGCGTTGAGGGACAGCATAACACTGAAGCTTTCTTT
CDR3 protein: CSVEGQHNTEAFF

D gene: TRBD2
J gene: TRBJ2-7
V gene: TRBV20-1
clone size: -
CDR3 DNA: TGCAGTGCTAGAAGCGGGAGTAACTACGAGCAGTACTTC
CDR3 protein: CSARSGSNYEQYF

D gene: -
J gene: TRBJ1-4
V gene: TRBV2
clone size: many
CDR3 DNA: TGTGCCAGCACAAAGGGAAACCCTAGTGAAAAACTGTTTTTT
CDR3 protein: CASTKGNPSEKLFF

D gene: TRBD1
J gene: TRBJ1-5
V gene: TRBV6-2/TRBV6-3
clone size: many
CDR3 DNA: TGTGCCAGCAGCTACCGGACAGGGGGCGTTGGGTCGTATCAGCCCCAGCATTTT
CDR3 protein: CASSYRTGGVGSYQPQHF

D gene: -
J gene: TRBJ2-7
V gene: TRBV10-3
clone size: many
CDR3 DNA: TGTGCCATCAGTGCGCAGGGCCACGAGCAGTACTTC
CDR3 protein: CAISAQGHEQYF

D gene: -
J gene: TRBJ1-3
V gene: TRBV6-1
clone size: many
CDR3 DNA: TGTGCCAGCATCGGTTATGCCGAAGGCCACTCTGGAAACACCATATATTTT
CDR3 protein: CASIGYAEGHSGNTIYF

D gene: TRBD1
J gene: TRBJ1-5
V gene: TRBV6-1
clone size: -
CDR3 DNA: TGTGCCAGCAGTCCCGGGACAGGGGACTGGTATAGCAATCAGCCCCAGCATTTT
CDR3 protein: CASSPGTGDWYSNQPQHF

D gene: -
J gene: TRBJ1-1
V gene: TRBV11-2
clone size: -
CDR3 DNA: TGTGCCAGCAGCCCTTGGCCCCGTACAGGGCCCAACACTGAAGCTTTCTTT
CDR3 protein: CASSPWPRTGPNTEAFF

D gene: -
J gene: TRBJ1-5
V gene: TRBV7-2
clone size: many
CDR3 DNA: TGTGCCAGCAGCTTAGTTAGGGGGGGCAATCAGCCCCAGCATTTT
CDR3 protein: CASSLVRGGNQPQHF

D gene: -
J gene: TRBJ2-1
V gene: TRBV7-9
clone size: many
CDR3 DNA: TGTGCCAGCAGTGTCGGTCTGGGGGCCAATGAGCAGTTCTTC
CDR3 protein: CASSVGLGANEQFF

D gene: TRBD1
J gene: TRBJ1-2
V gene: TRBV5-1
clone size: many
CDR3 DNA: TGCGCCAGCAGCTTAGACAGGGGCGGCTATGGCTACACCTTC
CDR3 protein: CASSLDRGGYGYTF

D gene: -
J gene: TRBJ2-7
V gene: TRBV4-1
clone size: many
CDR3 DNA: TGCGCCAGCAGCCAAAAATTGGGGGCAGCCGAGCAGTACTTC
CDR3 protein: CASSQKLGAAEQYF

D gene: TRBD2
J gene: TRBJ2-3
V gene: TRBV10-3
clone size: many
CDR3 DNA: TGTGCCATCAGTGAGGGGGTAGCGGGCCCTAGCACAGATACGCAGTATTTT
CDR3 protein: CAISEGVAGPSTDTQYF

D gene: -
J gene: TRBJ1-1
V gene: TRBV10-2
clone size: many
CDR3 DNA: TGCGCCAGCAGGCCCAGCATGAACACTGAAGCTTTCTTT
CDR3 protein: CASRPSMNTEAFF